This T cell receptor beta chain came from a study of post-analysis software for immune sequencing data. Across the study: There were relapsing-remitting, secondary progressive and progressive-relapsing multiple sclerosis among the disease courses included.

Unique molecular identifiers were carried by the TCR beta cDNA libraries. Between roughly 0.9 and 11 million T cells gave rise to roughly 0.5 million cDNA molecules. A single record per CDR3 protein comes from TCRdb applying MiXCR to the PCR reads. The data show approximately 730,000 distinct CDR3 sequences, roughly 46% seen once. General study findings and limits: The normalized Chao1 diversity of multiple sclerosis patients was significantly lower than that of controls. Relative to controls, patients had a few TRBV segments at higher frequency, with TRBV5-6, TRBV5-1 and TRBV20-1 among these. F-measure co-clustering was strong for batch-matched samples.

Trimming removed 0 bases from V and 5 bases from J, with 10 bases in between. This CDR3 is built from 14 residues. Germline CDR1 is LNHDA and CDR2 is SQIVND (reference sequence). With respect to this clonotype: The target antigen is unknown.

The sample comprised blood. The receptor comes from a girl aged 5 to 17 with multiple sclerosis. The V gene is TRBV19, the J gene TRBJ2-5; no clear D. CDR3 bases: TGTGCCAGTAGTATAGATGGACCGAGGGAGACCCAGTACTTC. Protein sequence: CASSIDGPRETQYF.